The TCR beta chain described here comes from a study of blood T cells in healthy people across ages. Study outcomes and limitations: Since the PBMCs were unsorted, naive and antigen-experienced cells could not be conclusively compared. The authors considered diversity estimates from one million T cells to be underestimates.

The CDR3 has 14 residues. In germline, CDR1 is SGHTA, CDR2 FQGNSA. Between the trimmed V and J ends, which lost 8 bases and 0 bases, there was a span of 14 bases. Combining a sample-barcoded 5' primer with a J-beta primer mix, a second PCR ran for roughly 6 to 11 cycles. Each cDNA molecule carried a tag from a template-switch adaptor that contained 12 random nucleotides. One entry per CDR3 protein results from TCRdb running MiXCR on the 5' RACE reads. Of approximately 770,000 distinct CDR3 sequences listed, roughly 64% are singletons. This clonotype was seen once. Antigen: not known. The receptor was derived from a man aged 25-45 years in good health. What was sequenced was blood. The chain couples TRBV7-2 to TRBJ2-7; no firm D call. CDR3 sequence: CASRRVANSYEQYF. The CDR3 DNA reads TGTGCCAGCCGAAGGGTGGCGAACTCCTACGAGCAGTACTTC.